This T cell receptor beta chain was sequenced for a study of cytomegalovirus exposure and HLA in healthy donors. Per germline, CDR1 SEHNR and CDR2 FQNEAQ (reference sequence). The CDR3 sequence is 15 residues long. V was pared by 2 bases and J by 2 bases, with 10 bases between. Method: immunoSEQ multiplex PCR; TCRdb's copy keeps in-frame clones and lacks some. The table includes 200,000 to 250,000 clones, roughly 89% detected once. The V call is TRBV7-9, the J call TRBJ2-1; a weak D match, TRBD2 (6 bases). This sequence was found in a man between 18 and 29 years old in good health and CMV-seronegative. Sequencing was done on a sample of PBMCs. The CDR3 loop is CASSLNPGAYNEQFF. Here the CDR3 DNA reads TGTGCCAGCAGCTTAAATCCGGGGGCCTACAATGAGCAGTTCTTC.